This is a list of T cell receptor beta chains from one sample in a study of radiotherapy plus CTLA-4 blockade in lung cancer. TCRdb's table, derived via immunoSEQ multiplex PCR, lists solely in-frame clones and lacks some. The data show 110,000 or so clones, 78% seen once. This specimen was peripheral blood, taken from a patient treated with radiotherapy plus ipilimumab. These receptors all stem from a human donor with non-small cell lung cancer who had a partial response to radiotherapy plus ipilimumab. Each CDR3 is given with its conserved first and last residue. The order of the fields is clone size, J gene, V gene, CDR3 protein. Clone size is stated in some rows and not others, as once, few, many or a class when expanded.

.,TRBJ2-1,TRBV28,CASSAVKGVGYEQFF
.,TRBJ2-3,TRBV9,CASSVDGGRAPDTQYF
.,TRBJ1-6,TRBV13,CASSFLRAPLHF
.,.,TRBV28,CASSFGGTSGRLYEQYF
once,TRBJ2-6,TRBV19,CASSQSGANVLTF
.,TRBJ2-2,TRBV7-3,CASSLEVAGRYTGELFF
.,TRBJ1-1,TRBV27,CASRSTGGTEAFF
.,TRBJ2-1,TRBV6-4,CASSDSVAGPSNEQFF
.,TRBJ1-3,TRBV6-5,CASSQQGGNTIYF
.,TRBJ1-4,TRBV7-6,CASSFTGQEKLFF
few,TRBJ1-1,TRBV9,CASSSGGTGTEAFF
.,TRBJ1-6,TRBV7-3,CASSLRSTGGNSPLHF
.,TRBJ1-6,TRBV5-1,CASSLGQGFSPLHF
.,TRBJ1-1,TRBV29-1,CSVSTGTGENTEAFF
.,TRBJ2-5,TRBV9,CASSVGQGITQETQYF
once,TRBJ2-5,TRBV18,CASSPFLQGTVQTQYF
.,TRBJ2-7,TRBV5-5,CASSLIGEPTYEQYF
.,TRBJ1-5,TRBV6-5,CASSYSSRVHQPQHF
.,TRBJ2-3,TRBV28,CASSLEGDTQYF
.,TRBJ2-1,TRBV7-2,CASSLDSGYYNEQFF
.,TRBJ2-1,TRBV7-6,CASSFASSYNEQFF
.,TRBJ2-2,TRBV14,CASSPDRLTNTGELFF
few,TRBJ1-1,TRBV10-2,CASSGTGSYTEAFF
.,TRBJ1-3,TRBV11-1,CASSLAGTAGNTIYF
.,TRBJ1-2,TRBV25-1,CASSEGGSGYTF
few,TRBJ2-3,TRBV4-3,CASSQIGVVTDTQYF
.,TRBJ2-5,TRBV15,CATSRDLGQGAETQYF
.,TRBJ1-2,TRBV4-2,CASSQTGQGNPNYGYTF
.,TRBJ2-5,TRBV7-7,CASSLAGFGETQYF
.,TRBJ1-1,TRBV5-4,CASSTGGDLNTEAFF
.,TRBJ2-1,TRBV6-1,CASRIHTSGSEQFF
.,TRBJ2-7,TRBV30,CAWTSGQIISYEQYF
once,TRBJ2-1,TRBV6-6,CASSRLAGGGDEQFF
.,TRBJ1-1,TRBV30,CAWSRGPNTEAFF
.,TRBJ1-1,TRBV27,CASNGEGGTEAFF
once,TRBJ2-2,TRBV19,CASSIVGEGAGELFF
.,TRBJ2-1,TRBV5-1,CASSLGGLAHREQFF
.,TRBJ1-2,TRBV4-1,CASSQTSDRIYGYTF
.,TRBJ1-4,TRBV19,CASSTRQEKLFF
.,TRBJ1-2,TRBV2,CASTTEPNYGYTF
.,TRBJ2-7,TRBV11-2,CASAWGQGLAEQYF
.,TRBJ2-3,TRBV7-8,CASSLEIAGLHTQYF